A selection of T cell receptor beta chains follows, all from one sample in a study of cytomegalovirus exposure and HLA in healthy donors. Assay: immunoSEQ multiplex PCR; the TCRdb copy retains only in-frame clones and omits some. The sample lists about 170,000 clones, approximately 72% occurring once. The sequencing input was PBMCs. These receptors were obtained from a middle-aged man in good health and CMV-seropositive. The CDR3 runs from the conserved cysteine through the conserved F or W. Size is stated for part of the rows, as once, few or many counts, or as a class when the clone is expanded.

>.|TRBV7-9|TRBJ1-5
CASSLDRGRYQPQHF
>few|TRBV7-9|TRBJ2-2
CSSPGRELFF
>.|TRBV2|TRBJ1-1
CASSEAPNTEAFF
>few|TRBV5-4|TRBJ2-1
CASSLGEGQSSYNEQFF
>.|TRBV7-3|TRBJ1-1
CASSLPRSEAFF
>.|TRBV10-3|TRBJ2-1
CAIMRGTGSINEQFF
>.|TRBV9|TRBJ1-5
CASSAGPRQPQHF
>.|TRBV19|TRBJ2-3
CASSSGVLRTDTQYF
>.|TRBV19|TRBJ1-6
CASSLNSAGGPPLHF
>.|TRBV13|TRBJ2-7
CASSLGSQGEQYF
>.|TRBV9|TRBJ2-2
CASSPTGVGTGELFF
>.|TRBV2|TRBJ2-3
CASSQTGQVTDTQYF
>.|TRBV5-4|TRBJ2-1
CASSSWTGLGQFF
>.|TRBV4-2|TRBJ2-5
CASSPGSWETQYF
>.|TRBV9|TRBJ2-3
CASSVEAASAYTDTQYF
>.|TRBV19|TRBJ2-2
CASRGLNTGELFF
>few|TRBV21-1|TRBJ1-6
CASSNRDTYNSPLHF
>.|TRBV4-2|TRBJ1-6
CASSQGTGSYNSPLHF
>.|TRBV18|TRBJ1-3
CASSLDREDTIYF
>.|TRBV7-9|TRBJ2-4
CASSFYSLAAKNIQYF
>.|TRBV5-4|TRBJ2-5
CASSLETSGGETQYF
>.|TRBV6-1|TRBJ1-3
CASIPPGNSGNTIYF
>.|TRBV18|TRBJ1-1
CASSHGFERAEAFF
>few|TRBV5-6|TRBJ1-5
CASSLGTTTRDQPQHF
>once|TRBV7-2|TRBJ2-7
CASSLGQFYEQYF
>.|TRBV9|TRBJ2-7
CASSVGQGLSYEQYF
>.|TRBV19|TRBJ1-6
CATWTGMNSPLHF
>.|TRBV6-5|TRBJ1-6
CASSPQGSLNSPLHF
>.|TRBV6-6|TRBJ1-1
CASSLGQGRAFF
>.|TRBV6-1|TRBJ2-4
CASSVRAGTKNIQYF
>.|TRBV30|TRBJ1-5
CAWSVGGRIGNQPQHF
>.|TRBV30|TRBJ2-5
CAWSPRETQYF
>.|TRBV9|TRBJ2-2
CASSVGRVEGSGELFF
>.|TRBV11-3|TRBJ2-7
CASSPGQGDREQYF
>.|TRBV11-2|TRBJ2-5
CASSLATAAIALQYF
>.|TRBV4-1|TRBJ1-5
CASSPGTGGNQPQHF
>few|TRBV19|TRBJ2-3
CASSISGPAGLSTDTQYF
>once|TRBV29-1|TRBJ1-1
CSVESVGMNTEAFF
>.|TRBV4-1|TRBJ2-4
CASSQNLAPGNIQYF
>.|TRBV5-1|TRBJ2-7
CASSYDRGNYEQYF
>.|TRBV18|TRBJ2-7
CASSPLSGGATDEQYF
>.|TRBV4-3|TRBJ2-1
CASSLVGGSSYNEQFF
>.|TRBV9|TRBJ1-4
CASSVVQGEKLFF
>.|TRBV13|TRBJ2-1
CASSSLPRTSGDNEQFF
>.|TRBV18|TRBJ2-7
CASSTSGYSYEQYF
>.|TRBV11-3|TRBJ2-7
CASSSNSYEQYF
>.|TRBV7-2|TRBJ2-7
CASSLALAGDSYEQYF
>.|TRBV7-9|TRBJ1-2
CASSSLDRTNGYTF
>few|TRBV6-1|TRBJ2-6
CASRGRSGANVLTF
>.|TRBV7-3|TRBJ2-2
CASSPLTFGVGGELFF
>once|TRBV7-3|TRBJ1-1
CASSSFGRNTEAFF
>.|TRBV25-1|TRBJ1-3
CASSEFGGNSGNTIYF
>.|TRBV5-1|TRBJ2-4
CASSLGGSPRVPRVAKNIQYF
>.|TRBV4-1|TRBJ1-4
CASSPRQGANEKLFF
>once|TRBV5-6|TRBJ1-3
CASSLEVGPGNTIYF
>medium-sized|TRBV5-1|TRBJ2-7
CASSMSTGPYYEQYF
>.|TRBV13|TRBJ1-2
CASSLWDRGDYGYTF
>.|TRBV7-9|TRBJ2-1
CSSSLVNGLPNEQFF
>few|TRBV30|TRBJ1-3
CAWSRDSHFSGNTIYF